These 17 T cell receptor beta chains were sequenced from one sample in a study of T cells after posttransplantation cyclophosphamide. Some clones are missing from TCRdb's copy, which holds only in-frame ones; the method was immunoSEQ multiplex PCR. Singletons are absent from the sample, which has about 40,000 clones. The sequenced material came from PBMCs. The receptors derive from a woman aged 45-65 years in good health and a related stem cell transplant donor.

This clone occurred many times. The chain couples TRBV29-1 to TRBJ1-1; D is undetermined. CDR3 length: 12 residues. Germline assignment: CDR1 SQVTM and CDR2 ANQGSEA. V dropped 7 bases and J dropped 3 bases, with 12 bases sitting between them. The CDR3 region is CSAFLQYTEAFF. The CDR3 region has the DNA TGCAGCGCCTTCCTACAGTACACTGAAGCTTTCTTT.

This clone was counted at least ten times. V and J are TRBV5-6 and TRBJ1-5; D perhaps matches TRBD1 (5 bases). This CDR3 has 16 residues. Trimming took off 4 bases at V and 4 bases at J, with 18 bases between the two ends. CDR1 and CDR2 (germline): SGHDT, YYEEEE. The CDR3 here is CASSVAGTTTNQPQHF. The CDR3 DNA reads TGTGCCAGCAGCGTAGCCGGGACTACCACTAATCAGCCCCAGCATTTT.

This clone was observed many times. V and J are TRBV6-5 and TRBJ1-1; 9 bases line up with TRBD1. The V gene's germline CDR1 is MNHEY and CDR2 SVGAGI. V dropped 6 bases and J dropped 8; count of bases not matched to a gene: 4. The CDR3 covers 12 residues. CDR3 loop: CASRGDREEAFF. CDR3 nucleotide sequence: TGTGCCAGCAGGGGGGACAGGGAAGAAGCTTTCTTT.

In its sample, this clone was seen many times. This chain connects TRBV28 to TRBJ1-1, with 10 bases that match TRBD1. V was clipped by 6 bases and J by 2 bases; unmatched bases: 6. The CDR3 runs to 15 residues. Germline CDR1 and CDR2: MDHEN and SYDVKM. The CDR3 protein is CASRGRQGANTEAFF. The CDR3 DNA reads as TGTGCCAGCAGAGGGAGACAGGGGGCAAACACTGAAGCTTTCTTT.

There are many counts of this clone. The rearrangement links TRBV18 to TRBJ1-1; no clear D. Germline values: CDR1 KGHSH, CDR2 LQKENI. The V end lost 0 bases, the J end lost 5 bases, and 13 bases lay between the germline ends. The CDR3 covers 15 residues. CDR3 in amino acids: CASSPPAGMWTEAFF. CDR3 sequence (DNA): TGTGCCAGCTCACCACCGGCAGGCATGTGGACTGAAGCTTTCTTT.

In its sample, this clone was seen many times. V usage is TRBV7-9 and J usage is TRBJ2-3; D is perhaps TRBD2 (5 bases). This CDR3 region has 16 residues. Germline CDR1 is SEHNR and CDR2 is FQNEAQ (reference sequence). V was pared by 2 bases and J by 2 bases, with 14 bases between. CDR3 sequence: CASSLWIRGFTDTQYF. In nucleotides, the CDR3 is TGTGCCAGCAGCTTATGGATCCGGGGATTCACAGATACGCAGTATTTT.

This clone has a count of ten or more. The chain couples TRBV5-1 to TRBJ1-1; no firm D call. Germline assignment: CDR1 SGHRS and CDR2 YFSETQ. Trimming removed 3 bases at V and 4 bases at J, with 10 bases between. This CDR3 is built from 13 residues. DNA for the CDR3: TGCGCCAGCAGCTATGATCGGGGCACTGAAGCTTTCTTT. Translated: CASSYDRGTEAFF.

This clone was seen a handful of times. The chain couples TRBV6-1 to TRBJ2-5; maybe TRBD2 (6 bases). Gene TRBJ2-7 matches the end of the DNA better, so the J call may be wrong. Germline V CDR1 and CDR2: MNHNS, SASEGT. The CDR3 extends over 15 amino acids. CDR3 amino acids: CASSEAEGFPYEQYF. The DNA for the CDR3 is TGTGCCAGCAGTGAAGCGGAGGGGTTCCCCTACGAGCAGTACTTC.

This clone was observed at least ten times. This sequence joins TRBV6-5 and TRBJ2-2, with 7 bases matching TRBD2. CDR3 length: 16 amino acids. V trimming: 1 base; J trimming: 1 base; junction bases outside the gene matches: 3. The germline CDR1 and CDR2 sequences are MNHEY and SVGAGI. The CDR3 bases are TGTGCCAGCAGTTACTGGGGGGGATGGAACACCGGGGAGCTGTTTTTT. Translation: CASSYWGGWNTGELFF.

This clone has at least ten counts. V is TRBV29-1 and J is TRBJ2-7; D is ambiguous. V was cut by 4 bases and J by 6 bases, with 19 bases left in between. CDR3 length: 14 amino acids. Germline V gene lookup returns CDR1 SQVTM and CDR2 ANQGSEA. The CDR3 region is CSVANLATTSEQYF. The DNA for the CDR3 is TGCAGCGTTGCCAACCTTGCCACCACCAGCGAGCAGTACTTC.

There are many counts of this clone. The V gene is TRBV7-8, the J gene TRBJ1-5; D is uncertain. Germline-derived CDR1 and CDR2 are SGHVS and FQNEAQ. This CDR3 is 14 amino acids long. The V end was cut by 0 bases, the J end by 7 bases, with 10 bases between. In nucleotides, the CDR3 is TGTGCCAGCAGCTTAGCTTTGGGCCAGCAGCCCCAGCATTTT. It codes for CASSLALGQQPQHF.

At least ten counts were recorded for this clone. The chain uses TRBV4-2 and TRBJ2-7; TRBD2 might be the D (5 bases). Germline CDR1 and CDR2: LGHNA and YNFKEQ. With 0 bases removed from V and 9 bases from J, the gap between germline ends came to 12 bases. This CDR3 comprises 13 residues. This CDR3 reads CASSQDPAAGQYF. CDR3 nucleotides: TGTGCCAGCAGCCAAGATCCCGCGGCGGGGCAGTACTTC.

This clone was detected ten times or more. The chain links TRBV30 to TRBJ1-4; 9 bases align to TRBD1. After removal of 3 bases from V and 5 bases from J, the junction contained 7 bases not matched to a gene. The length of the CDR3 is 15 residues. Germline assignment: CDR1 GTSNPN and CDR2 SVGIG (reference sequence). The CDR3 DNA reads TGTGCCTGGAGCAAAACAGGGGGCGAGAATGAAAAACTGTTTTTT. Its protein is CAWSKTGGENEKLFF.

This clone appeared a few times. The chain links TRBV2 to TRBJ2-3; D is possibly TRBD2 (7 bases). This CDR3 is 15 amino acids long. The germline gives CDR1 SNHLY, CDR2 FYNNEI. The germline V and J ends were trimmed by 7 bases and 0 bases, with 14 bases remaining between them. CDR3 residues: CASKRGGPSTDTQYF. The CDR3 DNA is TGTGCCAGCAAGAGGGGGGGGCCGAGCACAGATACGCAGTATTTT.

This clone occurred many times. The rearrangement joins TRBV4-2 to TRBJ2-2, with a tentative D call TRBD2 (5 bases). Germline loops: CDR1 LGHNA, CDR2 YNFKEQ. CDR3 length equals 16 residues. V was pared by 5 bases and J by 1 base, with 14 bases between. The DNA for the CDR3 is TGTGCCAGCAGCTACGGGAAATCCATGAACACCGGGGAGCTGTTTTTT. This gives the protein CASSYGKSMNTGELFF.

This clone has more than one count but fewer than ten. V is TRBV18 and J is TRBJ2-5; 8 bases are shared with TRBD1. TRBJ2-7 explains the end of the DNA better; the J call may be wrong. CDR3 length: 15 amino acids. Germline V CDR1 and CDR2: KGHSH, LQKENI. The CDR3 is CASSPRTGNSYEQYF. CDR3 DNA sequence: TGTGCCAGCTCACCGCGGACAGGGAATTCCTACGAGCAGTACTTC.

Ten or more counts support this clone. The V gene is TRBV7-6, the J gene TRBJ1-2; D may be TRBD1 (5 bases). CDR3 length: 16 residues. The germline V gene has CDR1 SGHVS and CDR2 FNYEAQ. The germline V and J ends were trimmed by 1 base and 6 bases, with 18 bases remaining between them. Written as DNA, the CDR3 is TGTGCCAGCAGCTTAGTGCCCGGGGGAGGTGATCATGGCTACACCTTC. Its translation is CASSLVPGGGDHGYTF. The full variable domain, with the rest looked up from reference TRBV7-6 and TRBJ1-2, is GAGVSQSPRYKVTKRGQDVALRCDPISGHVSLYWYRQALGQGPEFLTYFNYEAQQDKSGLPNDRFSAERPEGSISTLTIQRTEQRDSAMYRCASSLVPGGGDHGYTFGSGTRLTVV.